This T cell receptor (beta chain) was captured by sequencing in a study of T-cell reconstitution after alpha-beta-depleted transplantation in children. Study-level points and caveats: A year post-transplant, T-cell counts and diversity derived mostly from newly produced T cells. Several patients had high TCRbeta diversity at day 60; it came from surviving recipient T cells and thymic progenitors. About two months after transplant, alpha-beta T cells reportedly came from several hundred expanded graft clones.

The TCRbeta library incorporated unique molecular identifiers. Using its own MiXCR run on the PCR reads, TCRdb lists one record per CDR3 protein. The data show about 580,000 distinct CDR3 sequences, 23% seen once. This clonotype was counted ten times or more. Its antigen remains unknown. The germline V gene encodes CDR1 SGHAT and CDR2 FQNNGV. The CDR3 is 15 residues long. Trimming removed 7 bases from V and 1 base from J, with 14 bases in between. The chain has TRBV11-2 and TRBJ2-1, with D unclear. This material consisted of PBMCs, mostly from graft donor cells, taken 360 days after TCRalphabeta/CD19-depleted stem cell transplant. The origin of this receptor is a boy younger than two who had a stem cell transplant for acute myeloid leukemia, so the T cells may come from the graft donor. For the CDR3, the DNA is TGTGCCAGCAAGCCCCTGCGCGGATCCTACAATGAGCAGTTCTTC. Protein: CASKPLRGSYNEQFF.